This section outlines one TCR beta chain sequence together with its context. Specified time point: patch test 2, 6 weeks after DPC sensitization. Treatment described: therapeutic diphenylcyclopropenone sensitization with weekly scalp DPC. One entry per CDR3 protein, called by TCRdb with MiXCR from the RACE reads. The profile shows fewer than 100,000 distinct CDR3 sequences, 9.5% to 13% of them singletons. This sample is part of a study of human T cells and chemical hapten exposure. At the level of the study: The upper back received 0.01% DPC by patch testing, with results read at 6 days.

The TCR sequence derives from a man aged 18 to 30 with alopecia areata. Some clones in this sample may be carry-over from other donors' samples. Source: whole blood, taken in connection with sensitization to the hapten diphenylcyclopropenone (DPC).

Here the CDR3 reads CASSRPRTGRYYNEQFF. In DNA, the CDR3 is TGTGCCAGCAGCCGACCCCGGACAGGAAGATACTACAATGAGCAGTTCTTC. This sequence joins TRBV9 and TRBJ2-1; 7 positions agree with TRBD1. In germline, CDR1 is SGDLS, CDR2 YYNGEE. V shed 4 bases, J shed 3 bases, and the junction held 13 bases outside the gene matches. The CDR3 covers 17 residues.